This note documents a single T cell receptor beta chain sequence. This clone's antigen is unknown. Base qualities are not recorded, but no much larger clone differs from it by a single base. The immunoSEQ Assay, a bias-controlled multiplex PCR, was used to amplify TCRbeta CDR3 regions from genomic DNA. The original methods were these. The number of nucleated cells in each sample was estimated by amplification of reference gene primers within the assay. To quantify the absolute abundance of each unique TCRbeta CDR3 rearrangement, sequence reads were collapsed and filtered. For each sample, productive Simpson clonality was calculated by taking the square root of Simpson's diversity index across productive rearrangements. TCRdb provides this immuneACCESS table in a form limited to in-frame rearrangements. Some clones are lacking; in checked studies, under half of them reflect an unresolved V gene, and why the rest are absent is not known. That table supplies the V and J calls and clone size; D and trimming were determined from the DNA. This sample holds some 190,000 clones; around 80% were observed only once. Clones ranked in the top ten supply over 6% of the sample.

Its CDR3 holds 15 amino acids, cysteine through phenylalanine. Left in the record is the CDR3 DNA by itself, 45 bases read in frame from the first base. Clipping removes 6 bases from V and 4 bases from J, with 7 as the unmatched junction base count. The germline V gene (reference sequence) provides CDR1 LNHDA and CDR2 SQIVND. The data were obtained in a study of blood T cell repertoires in COVID-19 (dated by TCRdb to 2018 to 2020). About the full investigation: Collaborator samples came from the United States, Italy and Spain and covered acute and convalescent phases of COVID-19. HLA class I and class II types, where available, came from metadata supplied by the sample provider rather than from assay-based typing. The prospective study material was composed of cDNA or gDNA derived from T cells, B-cell-depleted T cells, or PBMCs. A freely available public database, intended as a resource for researchers studying the immune response to SARS-CoV-2, is where the repertoires were released. The samples were drawn from two sources: the first 160 participants of the ongoing ImmuneRACE study, and 1,200 or so subjects contributed by 6 global collaborators. Deeply sampled blood TCRbeta repertoires from subjects exposed to, actively infected with, or recovered from COVID-19 were included in the dataset. A de-identified subject ID, COVID-19 status, age in years and sex were almost always included in the sample metadata. Points the paper makes about the study in general: Clinical and demographic metadata were provided uncurated, with the amount varying by source and participant.

At one collaborating source in Seattle, patients were enrolled during active infection and were followed longitudinally through the course of disease. Collaborating institutions collected whole blood in K2EDTA tubes following their own protocols. For TCRbeta analysis, collaborator samples were shipped as frozen whole blood, as isolated PBMCs, or as DNA extracted from either sample type. The V and J genes are TRBV19 and TRBJ2-2, with 8 junctional bases fitting TRBD2. The receptor was derived from a woman older than 75 with COVID-19, enrolled during active disease. Source material: peripheral blood. The CDR3 has the sequence CASRAGGPGTGELFF. The DNA sequence reads TGTGCCAGTAGGGCGGGAGGCCCGGGCACCGGGGAGCTGTTTTTT.